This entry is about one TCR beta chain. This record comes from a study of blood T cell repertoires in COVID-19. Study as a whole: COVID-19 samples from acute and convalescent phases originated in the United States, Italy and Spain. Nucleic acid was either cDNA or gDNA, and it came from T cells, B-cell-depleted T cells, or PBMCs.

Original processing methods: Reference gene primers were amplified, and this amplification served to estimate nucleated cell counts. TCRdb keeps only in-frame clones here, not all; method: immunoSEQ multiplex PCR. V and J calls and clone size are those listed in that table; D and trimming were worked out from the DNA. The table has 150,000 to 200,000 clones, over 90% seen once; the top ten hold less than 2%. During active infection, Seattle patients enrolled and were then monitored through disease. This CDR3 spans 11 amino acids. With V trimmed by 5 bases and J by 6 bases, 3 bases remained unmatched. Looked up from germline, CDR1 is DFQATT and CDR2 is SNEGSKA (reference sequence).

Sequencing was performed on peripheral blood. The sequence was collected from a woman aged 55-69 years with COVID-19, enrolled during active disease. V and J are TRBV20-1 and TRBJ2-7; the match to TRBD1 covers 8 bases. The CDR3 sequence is CSAYRGFEQYF. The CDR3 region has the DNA TGCAGTGCTTACAGGGGGTTCGAGCAGTACTTC.